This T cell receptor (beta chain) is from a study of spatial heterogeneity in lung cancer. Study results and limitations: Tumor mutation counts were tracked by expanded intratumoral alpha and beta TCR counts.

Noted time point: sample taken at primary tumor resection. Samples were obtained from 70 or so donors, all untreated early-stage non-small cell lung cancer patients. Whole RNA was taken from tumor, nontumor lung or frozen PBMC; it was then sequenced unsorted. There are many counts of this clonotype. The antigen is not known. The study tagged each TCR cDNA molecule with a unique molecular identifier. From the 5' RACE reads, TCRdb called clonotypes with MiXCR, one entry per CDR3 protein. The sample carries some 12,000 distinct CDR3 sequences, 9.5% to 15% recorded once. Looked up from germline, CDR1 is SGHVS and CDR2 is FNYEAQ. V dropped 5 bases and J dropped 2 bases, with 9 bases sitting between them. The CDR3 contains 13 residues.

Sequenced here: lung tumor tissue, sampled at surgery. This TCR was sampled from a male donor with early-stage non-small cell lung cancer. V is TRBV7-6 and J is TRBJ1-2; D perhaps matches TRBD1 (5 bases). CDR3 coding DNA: TGTGCCAGCAGCCCCCGACAGAACTATGGCTACACCTTC. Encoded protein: CASSPRQNYGYTF.